Listed below are T cell receptor beta chains from one sample, sequenced in a study of graft-versus-host responses after intestinal transplantation. Sequenced by immunoSEQ multiplex PCR; TCRdb stores in-frame clones only, minus some. The sample includes more than 55,000 clones, roughly 90% seen only once; the top ten take roughly 1.5%. Sequencing used PBMCs, obtained 26 days after transplant. The receptors were gathered from a human patient who received an intestinal transplant, so some T cells may come from the graft donor. Each CDR3 is given with its conserved first and last residue.

v_call | cdr3_aa
TRBV5-4 | CASSLKGANTEAFF
TRBV6-1 | CASSEARGGNSPLHF
TRBV15 | CATSSSGTQLTNYGYTF
TRBV4-1 | CASSQVQGGTTDTQYF
TRBV2 | CASSEASANTEAFF
TRBV6-5 | CASSYSTRVDGGYTF
TRBV6-1 | CASSPGGTGGYEQYF
TRBV5-4 | CASSPSRAGGNTEAFF
TRBV30 | CAWSVIRVNTEAFF
TRBV7-9 | CASNLMEGQGGTEAFF
TRBV29-1 | CSVDSTDSATGNTIYF
TRBV11-3 | CASSLGITDNYGYTF
TRBV10-3 | CAISARLAGGSGDYNEQFF
TRBV14 | CASSPIWGRRSYEQYF
TRBV28 | CASSLVGQGGPGELFF
TRBV7-2 | CASSSTGRSSPRHF
TRBV7-8 | CASSLGTDEQFF
TRBV16 | CASSPPGRDKQFF
TRBV27 | CASSLAGTVGLGLGGSYYEQYF
TRBV30 | CAWRLAGNTDTQYF
TRBV28 | CASSQMSTWDFKYAGELFF
TRBV6-5 | CASSSGRASYEQYF
TRBV9 | CASSLTTGDTYNEQFF
TRBV6-5 | CATKALGSSGNTIYF
TRBV15 | CATSRSDRSYSYNEQFF
TRBV28 | CASSPQGDTEAFF
TRBV10-3 | CASQRGESSYNEQFF
TRBV4-1 | CASSQDSWGRGVGELFF
TRBV30 | CAWGLASYEQYF
TRBV19 | CASSMKAGDYEQYF
TRBV7-9 | CASSSETSGGAVNIQYF
TRBV7-6 | CASSSGYGSNQPQHF
TRBV2 | CASRRDSSGGEQFF
TRBV7-2 | CASSKDRALDTQYF
TRBV7-9 | CASSLPLAGPSYEQYF
TRBV5-8 | CASSPGTGDFFTEAFF
TRBV5-1 | CASSIQQGLDTEAFF
TRBV5-4 | CASSPDRGVALYYGYTF
TRBV2 | CASSEAGTDNTGELFF
TRBV7-9 | CASSLPSGSSHEQYF
TRBV28 | CASSFRDNYGYTF
TRBV11-2 | CASSLDLRQGVNNEQFF
TRBV7-6 | CASSSGQGARYEQYF
TRBV4-1 | CASSQGDRGETQYF
TRBV9 | CASSVAEGGGAYNEQFF
TRBV28 | CASLGVPYEQYF
TRBV5-1 | CASSLGQDQETQYF
TRBV6-5 | CASSLTGGGGDTQYF
TRBV25-1 | CASSESDRVSGYTF
TRBV9 | CASSGTGYEQFF
TRBV6-1 | CASNQIGANVLTF
TRBV4-1 | CASSQESGVHNQPQHF
TRBV11-3 | CASSVTSSDEQFF
TRBV6-1 | CASSEAIQGYSGNTIYF
TRBV19 | CASSMSVGGSNQPQHF
TRBV5-4 | CASSSGQGAGEQYF
TRBV7-8 | CASSLAPSSYEQYF
TRBV5-4 | CASSLVETSQGETQYF
TRBV7-9 | CASSSWEGSNTEAFF
TRBV6-5 | CASTPPGVDEQFF